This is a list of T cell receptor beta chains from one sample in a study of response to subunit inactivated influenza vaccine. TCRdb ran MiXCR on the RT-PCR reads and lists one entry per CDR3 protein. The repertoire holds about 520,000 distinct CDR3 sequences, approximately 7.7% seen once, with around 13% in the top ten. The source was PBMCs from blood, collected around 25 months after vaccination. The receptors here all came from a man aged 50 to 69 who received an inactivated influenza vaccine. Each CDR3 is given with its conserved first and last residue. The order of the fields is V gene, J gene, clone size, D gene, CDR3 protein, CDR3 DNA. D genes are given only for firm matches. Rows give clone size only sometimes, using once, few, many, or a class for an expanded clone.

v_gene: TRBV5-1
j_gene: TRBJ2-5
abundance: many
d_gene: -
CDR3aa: CASGQDLETQYF
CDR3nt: TGCGCCAGCGGCCAGGATTTAGAGACCCAGTACTTC

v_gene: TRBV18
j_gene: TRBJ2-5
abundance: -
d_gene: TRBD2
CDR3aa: CASSPKRGGQETQYF
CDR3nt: TGTGCCAGCTCACCGAAGCGGGGGGGCCAAGAGACCCAGTACTTC

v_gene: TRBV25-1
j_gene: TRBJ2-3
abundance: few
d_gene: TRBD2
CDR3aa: CASRRGLAGPTDTQYF
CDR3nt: TGTGCCAGCAGGAGGGGTCTAGCGGGCCCCACAGATACGCAGTATTTT

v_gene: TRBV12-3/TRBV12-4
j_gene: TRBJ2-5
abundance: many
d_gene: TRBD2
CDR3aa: CASSQWAGVQETQYF
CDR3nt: TGTGCCAGCAGCCAATGGGCGGGGGTCCAAGAGACCCAGTACTTC

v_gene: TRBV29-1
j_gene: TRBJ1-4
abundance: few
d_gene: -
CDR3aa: CSAEPRGNEKLFF
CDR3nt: TGCAGCGCCGAACCAAGAGGGAATGAAAAACTGTTTTTT

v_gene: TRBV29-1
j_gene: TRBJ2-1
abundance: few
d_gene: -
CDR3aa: CSVEAGVTDEQFF
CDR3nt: TGCAGCGTTGAAGCGGGGGTCACCGATGAGCAGTTCTTC

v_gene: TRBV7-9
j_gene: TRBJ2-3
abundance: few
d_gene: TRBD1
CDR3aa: CASSLGDRGSSTDTQYF
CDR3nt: TGTGCCAGCAGCTTAGGGGACAGGGGATCTAGCACAGATACGCAGTATTTT

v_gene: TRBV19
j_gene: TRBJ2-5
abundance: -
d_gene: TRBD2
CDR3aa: CASSSSLAGASETQYF
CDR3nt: TGTGCCAGTAGTTCCTCACTAGCGGGAGCATCGGAGACCCAGTACTTC

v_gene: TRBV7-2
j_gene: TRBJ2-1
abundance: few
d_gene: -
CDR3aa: CASSLIALSSYNEQFF
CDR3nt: TGTGCCAGCAGCTTAATAGCGTTGAGCTCCTACAATGAGCAGTTCTTC

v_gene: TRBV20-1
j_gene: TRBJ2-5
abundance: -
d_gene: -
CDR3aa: CSATTARQETQHF
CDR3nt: TGCAGTGCTACCACAGCTCGCCAAGAGACCCAGCACTTC

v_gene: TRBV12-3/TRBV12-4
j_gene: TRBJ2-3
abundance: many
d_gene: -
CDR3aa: CASSPGLTDTQYF
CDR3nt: TGTGCCAGCAGCCCGGGACTCACAGATACGCAGTATTTT

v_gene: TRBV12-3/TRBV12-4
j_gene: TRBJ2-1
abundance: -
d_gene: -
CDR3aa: CASQSSYNEQFF
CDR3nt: TGTGCCAGTCAGAGCTCCTACAATGAGCAGTTCTTC

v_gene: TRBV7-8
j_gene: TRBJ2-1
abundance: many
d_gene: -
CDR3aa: CASSYGGGGYYNEQFF
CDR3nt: TGTGCCAGCAGCTACGGAGGGGGTGGATACTACAATGAGCAGTTCTTC

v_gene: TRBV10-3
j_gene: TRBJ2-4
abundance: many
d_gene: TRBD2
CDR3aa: CAISKLAGENIQYF
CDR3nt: TGTGCCATCAGCAAACTAGCGGGGGAAAACATTCAGTACTTC

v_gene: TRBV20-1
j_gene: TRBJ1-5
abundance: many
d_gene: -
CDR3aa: CSALGEVYSNQPQHF
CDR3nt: TGCAGTGCTTTGGGGGAGGTCTATAGCAATCAGCCCCAGCATTTT

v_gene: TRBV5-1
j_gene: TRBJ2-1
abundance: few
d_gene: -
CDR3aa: CASSLRGNSYNEQFF
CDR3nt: TGCGCCAGCAGCTTAAGGGGGAATTCCTACAATGAGCAGTTCTTC

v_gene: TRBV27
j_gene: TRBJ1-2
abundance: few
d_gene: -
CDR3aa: CASSARGANYGYTF
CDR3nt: TGTGCCAGCAGTGCCCGTGGGGCTAACTATGGCTACACCTTC

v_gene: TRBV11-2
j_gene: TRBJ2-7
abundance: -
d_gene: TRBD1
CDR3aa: CASSSGQAIYEQYF
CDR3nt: TGTGCCAGCAGCTCAGGACAGGCGATCTACGAGCAGTACTTC

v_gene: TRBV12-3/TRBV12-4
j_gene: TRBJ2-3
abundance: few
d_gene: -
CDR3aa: CASSFWGSDTQYF
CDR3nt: TGTGCCAGCAGTTTCTGGGGGTCAGATACGCAGTATTTT

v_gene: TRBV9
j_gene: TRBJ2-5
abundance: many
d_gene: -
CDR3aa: CASSVRGRGETQYF
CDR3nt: TGTGCCAGCAGCGTTCGGGGGCGCGGGGAGACCCAGTACTTC

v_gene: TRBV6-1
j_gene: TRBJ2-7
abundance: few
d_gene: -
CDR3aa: CASGGMFSYEQYF
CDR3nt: TGTGCCAGCGGGGGCATGTTTAGCTACGAGCAGTACTTC

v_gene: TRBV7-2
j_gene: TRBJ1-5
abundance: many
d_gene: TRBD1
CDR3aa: CASSLEQGLNQPQHF
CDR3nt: TGTGCCAGCAGCTTAGAACAGGGGCTGAATCAGCCCCAGCATTTT

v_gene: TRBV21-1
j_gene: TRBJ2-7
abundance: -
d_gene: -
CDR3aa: CASSKVGLGCGNEQYF
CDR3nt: TGTGCCAGCAGCAAAGTCGGTCTAGGTTGCGGTAACGAGCAGTACTTC

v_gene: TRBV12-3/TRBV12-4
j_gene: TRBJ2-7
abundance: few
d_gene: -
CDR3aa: CATSRGPTYEQYF
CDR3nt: TGTGCCACCAGCCGGGGGCCTACCTACGAGCAGTACTTC

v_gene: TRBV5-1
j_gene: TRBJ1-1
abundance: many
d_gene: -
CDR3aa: CASSLVGGSTEAFF
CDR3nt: TGCGCCAGCAGCTTGGTAGGGGGGAGCACTGAAGCTTTCTTT

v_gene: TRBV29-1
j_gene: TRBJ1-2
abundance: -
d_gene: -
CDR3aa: CSVGGSDGYTF
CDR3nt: TGCAGCGTGGGGGGTTCAGATGGCTACACCTTC

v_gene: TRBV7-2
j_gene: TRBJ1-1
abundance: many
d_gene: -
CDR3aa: CASSLAEGLTEAFF
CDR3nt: TGTGCCAGCAGCTTGGCGGAGGGGCTCACTGAAGCTTTCTTT

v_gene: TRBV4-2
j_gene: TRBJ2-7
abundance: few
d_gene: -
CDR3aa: CASSSYQGYEQYF
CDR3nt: TGTGCCAGCAGCTCCTATCAGGGCTACGAGCAGTACTTC

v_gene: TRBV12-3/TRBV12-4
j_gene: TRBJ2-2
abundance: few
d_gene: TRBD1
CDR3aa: CASSSTGGGLFF
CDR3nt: TGTGCCAGCAGTTCAACAGGGGGTGGGCTGTTTTTT

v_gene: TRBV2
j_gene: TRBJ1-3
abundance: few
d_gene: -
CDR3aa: CASSEVTGGNTIYF
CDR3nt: TGTGCCAGCAGTGAAGTCACCGGAGGAAACACCATATATTTT

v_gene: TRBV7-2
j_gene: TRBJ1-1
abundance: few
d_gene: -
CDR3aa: CASSLFLGEGTEAFF
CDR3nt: TGTGCCAGCAGCTTATTTCTGGGGGAGGGCACTGAAGCTTTCTTT

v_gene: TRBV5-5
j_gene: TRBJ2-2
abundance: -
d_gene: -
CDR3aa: CASSVGSVNTGELFF
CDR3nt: TGTGCCAGCAGCGTAGGTAGTGTCAACACCGGGGAGCTGTTTTTT

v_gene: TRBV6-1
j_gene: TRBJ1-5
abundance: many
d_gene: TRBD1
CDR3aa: CASSRNRGRQPQHF
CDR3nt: TGTGCCAGCAGCCGAAACAGGGGACGGCAGCCCCAGCATTTT

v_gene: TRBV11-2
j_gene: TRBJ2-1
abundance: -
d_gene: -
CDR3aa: CASSFRRGYNEQFF
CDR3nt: TGTGCCAGCAGCTTCAGGCGGGGCTACAATGAGCAGTTCTTC

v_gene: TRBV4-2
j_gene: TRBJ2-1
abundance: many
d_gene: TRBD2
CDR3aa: CASSHGGTSGGNEQFF
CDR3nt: TGTGCCAGCAGCCACGGAGGGACTAGCGGAGGCAATGAGCAGTTCTTC